Following are 30 T cell receptor beta chains from one sample sequenced in a study of T cells in women clearing cervical HPV infection. Sequenced by immunoSEQ multiplex PCR; TCRdb stores in-frame clones only, minus some. Its clone listing holds 44,000 or so clones. Sequenced input: blood buffy coat. Source of these receptors: a woman between 18 and 69 years old with a cervical HPV16 infection that either progressed to CIN3+ or cleared (not recorded which).

On this clone: The read terminates 3 residues ahead of where the CDR3 ends, so the germline J gene completes it. This sequence joins TRBV7-2 and TRBJ2-2; D is unresolved. This CDR3 region has 13 residues. Looked up from germline, CDR1 is SGHTA and CDR2 is FQGNSA. V was clipped by 4 bases and J by 7 bases, with 10 bases between them. Partial CDR3 DNA: TGTGCCAGCAGCTCTAACCTAGTCGGGGAG. Translated, it gives CASSSNLVGE. The CDR3 as a whole reads CASSSNLVGELFF.

Comment on this clone: Coverage ceases 3 residues before the CDR3 finishes, and the germline J gene fills in the end. This rearrangement joins TRBV19 to TRBJ1-5; possibly TRBD1 for D (5 bases). The CDR3 has 13 amino acids. V lost 7 bases and J lost 1, with 8 bases in between. Germline lookup yields CDR1 LNHDA and CDR2 SQIVND (reference sequence). The part of the CDR3 DNA that was read is TGTGCCAGTACGGGGGTCAGCAATCAGCCC. Its translation is CASTGVSNQP. The entire CDR3 protein reads CASTGVSNQPQHF.

Points on this clone: The read gets to within 3 residues of the CDR3 end, and the germline J gene fills in the rest. This rearrangement joins TRBV5-1 to TRBJ2-5, with D possibly matching TRBD2 (6 bases). V dropped 2 bases and J dropped 5 bases, with 10 bases sitting between them. Germline V gene sequence: CDR1 SGHRS, CDR2 YFSETQ. The CDR3 runs to 13 residues. CDR3 bases read: TGCGCCAGCAGCTTCGGGGGTAGTGAGACC. Residues: CASSFGGSET. The complete CDR3 sequence is CASSFGGSETQYF.

A word on this clone: The observed sequence ends 3 residues before the CDR3 terminus, with the missing tail filled in from the germline J gene. V gene TRBV13 combines with J gene TRBJ2-2; 7 bases align to TRBD1. CDR1 is PRHDT and CDR2 is FYEKMQ in the germline V gene (reference sequence). The CDR3 spans 16 residues. The sequenced part of the CDR3 DNA is TGTGCCAGCAGCTTAGGAGGAGACAGGGTAGGAGAAAAG. It codes for CASSLGGDRVGEK. The whole CDR3 protein is CASSLGGDRVGEKLFF.

About this clone itself: The CDR3 extends 3 residues past the end of the read, so its final part is completed from the germline J gene. Other nucleotide sequences from this sample produce the same CDR3. J is TRBJ2-5 and V is TRBV6-1, with TRBD2 as a possible D gene (5 bases). The CDR3 contains 12 residues. The V end was cut by 2 bases, the J end by 5 bases, with 6 bases between. Looked up from germline, CDR1 is MNHNS and CDR2 is SASEGT. The CDR3 sequence: CASSETRETQYF. The CDR3 DNA, read in part, is TGTGCCAGCAGTGAAACTAGGGAGACC.

Turning to this clone: Sequencing ends 3 residues short of the CDR3 end; the germline J gene provides the rest. This rearrangement joins TRBV9 to TRBJ2-7; tentatively, D is TRBD2 (7 bases). The CDR3 sequence is 14 residues long. Germline V gene sequence: CDR1 SGDLS, CDR2 YYNGEE. Trimming stripped 4 bases from V and 5 bases from J, with 16 bases between. CDR3 sequence reads: CASSPRGGRDEQYF. The covered CDR3 bases are TGTGCCAGCAGCCCTAGGGGGGGGCGAGACGAG.

Concerning this clone itself: The missing CDR3 end, 3 residues past where the read stops, is filled in from the germline J gene. V is TRBV5-6 and J is TRBJ2-1, with TRBD1 as a possible D gene (6 bases). V was trimmed by 5 bases and J by 6 bases, leaving 12 bases between them. Germline CDR1 and CDR2: SGHDT and YYEEEE. The CDR3 totals 13 residues. The part of the CDR3 DNA that was read is TGTGCCAGCAGTCTGGACAGTCGCAATGAG. Protein: CASSLDSRNE. The full CDR3 sequence reads CASSLDSRNEQFF.

As for this clone: Read coverage stops 3 residues before the CDR3 terminus; the germline J gene supplies the remainder. This sequence joins TRBV6-4 and TRBJ2-3; 10 nucleotides agree with TRBD2. CDR1 is MRHNA, CDR2 SNTAGT, per germline. The CDR3 consists of 14 residues. Trimming removed 3 bases from V and 5 bases from J; junction bases left unmatched: 2. CDR3 amino acids: CASSETSGRDTQYF. Incomplete CDR3 DNA: TGTGCCAGCAGTGAGACTAGCGGGCGAGATACG.

Remarks on this clone: The read ends 3 residues before the CDR3 terminus; that terminus is restored from the germline J gene. This rearrangement joins TRBV5-1 to TRBJ2-3; 8 bases match TRBD2. This CDR3 is built from 16 residues. Per the germline V gene, CDR1 is SGHRS and CDR2 is YFSETQ. J lost 4 bases, V lost 0 bases, and 7 bases had no gene match. CDR3 amino acids: CASSLVGSGVADTQYF. Incomplete CDR3 DNA: TGCGCCAGCAGCTTGGTTGGTAGCGGGGTTGCAGATACG.

A note on this clone: Sequencing ends 3 residues short of the CDR3 end; the germline J gene provides the rest. The J gene is TRBJ1-1, the V gene TRBV30, with D uncertain. Germline CDR1 reads GTSNPN; CDR2 reads SVGIG (reference sequence). CDR3 length equals 13 residues. The V end lost 4 bases, the J end lost 4 bases, and 13 bases lay between the germline ends. Partial CDR3 DNA: TGTGCCTGGAAGGGTAAAGAGGTCACTGAA. Translated, it gives CAWKGKEVTE. The complete CDR3 sequence is CAWKGKEVTEAFF. Using reference TRBV30 and TRBJ1-1 for the parts outside the CDR3, the full variable domain is SQTIHQWPATLVQPVGSPLSLECTVEGTSNPNLYWYRQAAGRGLQLLFYSVGIGQISSEVPQNLSASRPQDRQFILSSKKLLLSDSGFYLCAWKGKEVTEAFFGQGTRLTVV.

Remarks on this clone: The read terminates 3 residues ahead of where the CDR3 ends, so the germline J gene completes it. The gene calls are TRBV12-3 or TRBV12-4 and TRBJ2-7, with D uncertain. The V and J ends lost 6 bases and 6 bases respectively, with 12 bases between them. There are 12 residues in the CDR3. The CDR3 sequence: CASSKPLSEQYF. The CDR3 DNA, read in part, is TGTGCCAGCAGCAAGCCCCTTAGCGAG.

Worth noting for this clone: The read ends 3 residues early relative to the CDR3; the germline J gene fills the gap. The gene calls are TRBV6-1 and TRBJ1-6; 7 nucleotides align to TRBD1. V was clipped by 0 bases and J by 8 bases; unmatched bases: 7. Germline assignment: CDR1 MNHNS and CDR2 SASEGT. This CDR3 comprises 16 residues. CDR3 DNA (partial): TGTGCCAGCAGTGAAGCGCGGACAGGACTCGATTCACCC. It specifies CASSEARTGLDSP. The entire CDR3 is CASSEARTGLDSPLHF.

Remarks on this clone: Read coverage stops 3 residues before the CDR3 terminus; the germline J gene supplies the remainder. The J gene is TRBJ2-3, the V gene TRBV3-1 (or the pseudogene TRBV3-2); 9 bases fit TRBD2. CDR3 size: 16 residues. After removal of 3 bases from V and 6 bases from J, the junction contained 10 bases not matched to a gene. In germline, CDR1 is LGHDT, CDR2 YNNKEL (reference sequence). This chain's CDR3 is CASSQLAAGGRDTQYF. The sequenced CDR3 bases are TGTGCCAGCAGCCAGCTAGCGGCGGGGGGGCGGGATACG.

Worth noting for this clone: The missing CDR3 end, 3 residues past where the read stops, is filled in from the germline J gene. The chain carries TRBV29-1 and TRBJ1-1, with D maybe TRBD1 (6 bases). The CDR3 length is 14 residues. With 1 base removed from V and 4 bases from J, the gap between germline ends came to 13 bases. Germline lookup yields CDR1 SQVTM and CDR2 ANQGSEA. CDR3 in amino acids: CSVEAPGDGTEAFF. The sequenced part of the CDR3 DNA is TGCAGCGTTGAAGCCCCAGGGGATGGCACTGAA. Combining the CDR3 with reference TRBV29-1 and TRBJ1-1 gives the whole variable domain SAVISQKPSRDICQRGTSLTIQCQVDSQVTMMFWYRQQPGQSLTLIATANQGSEATYESGFVIDKFPISRPNLTFSTLTVSNMSPEDSSIYLCSVEAPGDGTEAFFGQGTRLTVV.

With respect to this clone: The read halts 3 residues ahead of the CDR3 end, with the missing end drawn from the germline J gene. The chain is built from TRBV5-1 and TRBJ2-7, with 10 bases matching TRBD2. V shed 1 base and J 0 bases; nucleotides not matched to a gene: 4. The CDR3 runs to 16 residues. CDR1 is SGHRS and CDR2 is YFSETQ in the germline V gene. CDR3 amino acids: CASSLLSGGASYEQYF. CDR3 bases read: TGCGCCAGCAGCTTGTTAAGCGGGGGGGCCTCCTACGAG.

As concerns this clone: The CDR3 end lies 3 residues beyond the end of the read and is filled in from the germline J gene. J is TRBJ2-3 and V is TRBV11-2; unclear D gene. The CDR3 has 14 residues. The germline V gene has CDR1 SGHAT and CDR2 FQNNGV. CDR3 loop: CASSHNSGKETQYF. The sequenced part of the CDR3 DNA is TGTGCCAGCAGCCACAACTCGGGTAAAGAGACG.

With regard to this clone: From the germline J gene comes the end of the CDR3, since the read stops 3 residues before it. The genes are TRBV6-1 and TRBJ2-4; D ambiguous. Trimming took 1 base from V and 0 from J, leaving 10 bases between them. This CDR3 contains 16 residues. Per germline, CDR1 MNHNS and CDR2 SASEGT. The CDR3 here is CASSEEIGLAKNIQYF. Partial CDR3 DNA: TGTGCCAGCAGTGAAGAGATAGGGCTAGCCAAAAACATT.

Worth noting for this clone: The read halts 3 residues ahead of the CDR3 end, with the missing end drawn from the germline J gene. The chain couples TRBV5-5 to TRBJ2-7; D is undetermined. Germline CDR1 is SGHKS and CDR2 is YYEKEE (reference sequence). V was shortened by 3 bases and J by 4 bases, with 5 bases between the two germline ends. The CDR3 extends over 11 amino acids. CDR3 DNA, as far as it was read: TGTGCCAGCAGCTCAAATTACGAG. This encodes CASSSNYE. The full CDR3 is CASSSNYEQYF.

As for this clone: The read finishes 3 residues shy of the CDR3 end, and the germline J gene is used to complete it. This rearrangement joins TRBV7-7 to TRBJ2-3, with D possibly TRBD1 on 5 matching bases. There are 15 residues in the CDR3. V was pared by 3 bases and J by 2 bases, with 12 bases between. CDR1 and CDR2 from the germline V gene are SSHAT and FNYEAQ (reference sequence). CDR3 amino acids: CASSLIGASTDTQYF. CDR3 DNA, as far as it was read: TGTGCCAGCAGCTTGATAGGGGCCTCCACAGATACG.

This clone is classed as medium-sized (0.01 to 0.1%) by frequency. The DNA ends 3 residues before the CDR3 does, and the rest of the CDR3 is filled in from the germline J gene. The V gene is TRBV7-9, the J gene TRBJ1-2; a weak D match, TRBD1 (5 bases). Per germline, CDR1 SEHNR and CDR2 FQNEAQ (reference sequence). The CDR3 loop spans 15 amino acids. CDR3 sequence reads: CASSLATDSSLGYTF. The sequenced CDR3 bases are TGTGCCAGCAGCTTAGCGACCGACAGTAGTCTGGGC.

A word on this clone: The DNA ends 3 residues before the CDR3 does, and the rest of the CDR3 is filled in from the germline J gene. The J gene is TRBJ2-2, the V gene TRBV5-4; TRBD2 aligns across 9 bases. V was clipped by 3 bases and J by 3 bases; unmatched bases: 3. Germline V gene sequence: CDR1 SGHNT, CDR2 YYREEE (reference sequence). The CDR3 consists of 15 residues. The CDR3 region is CASSYSGGDTGELFF. CDR3 DNA (partial): TGTGCCAGCAGCTATAGCGGGGGAGACACCGGGGAG.

About this clone itself: The sequenced fragment ends 3 residues before the CDR3 boundary, so the rest is inferred from the germline J gene. The rearrangement uses TRBV7-9 and TRBJ2-7; no firm D call. The CDR3 is 12 amino acids. Germline lookup yields CDR1 SEHNR and CDR2 FQNEAQ (reference sequence). The V end was cut by 1 base, the J end by 2 bases, with 3 bases between. The covered CDR3 bases are TGTGCCAGCAGCTTAGTTACCTACGAG. Protein sequence: CASSLVTYE. The complete CDR3 protein is CASSLVTYEQYF. The full variable domain, completed using reference TRBV7-9 and TRBJ2-7, is DTGVSQNPRHKITKRGQNVTFRCDPISEHNRLYWYRQTLGQGPEFLTYFQNEAQLEKSRLLSDRFSAERPKGSFSTLEIQRTEQGDSAMYLCASSLVTYEQYFGPGTRLTVT.

A remark on this clone: The read finishes 3 residues shy of the CDR3 end, and the germline J gene is used to complete it. V gene TRBV18 combines with J gene TRBJ2-1; weak D call: TRBD2 (5 bases). The CDR3 covers 11 residues. V lost 4 bases, J lost 8 bases, and 6 bases lay in between. Germline V gives CDR1 KGHSH, CDR2 LQKENI. The covered CDR3 bases are TGTGCCAGCTCACTCGGGGATGAG. This encodes CASSLGDE. The complete CDR3 reads CASSLGDEQFF.

Regarding this clone: The CDR3 extends 3 residues past the end of the read, so its final part is completed from the germline J gene. The chain is built from TRBV18 and TRBJ2-3, with D unclear. The germline gives CDR1 KGHSH, CDR2 LQKENI. The CDR3 is 15 residues long. Trimming pared 2 bases from V and 2 bases from J, leaving 11 bases between. This CDR3 reads CASSPTDKNTDTQYF. CDR3 DNA, as far as it was read: TGTGCCAGCTCACCAACCGACAAGAACACAGATACG.

Turning to this clone: The CDR3 end lies 3 residues beyond the end of the read and is filled in from the germline J gene. This rearrangement joins TRBV19 to TRBJ2-2, with TRBD1 matching over 7 bases. The germline gives CDR1 LNHDA, CDR2 SQIVND (reference sequence). The CDR3 consists of 14 residues. CDR3 bases read: TGTGCCAGTACCGCAGGGGACAGTAGATCACCG. This encodes CASTAGDSRSP. The entire CDR3 protein reads CASTAGDSRSPLFF.

Worth noting for this clone: The CDR3 end is not reached by the read, which stops 3 residues before it; the germline J gene fills it in. This sequence joins TRBV6-2 or TRBV6-3 and TRBJ2-1; 7 nucleotides line up with TRBD1. V was pared by 6 bases and J by 5 bases, with 10 bases of the junction left unmatched. This CDR3 region has 15 residues. Germline V gives CDR1 MNHEY, CDR2 SVGEGT. The sequenced CDR3 bases are TGTGCCAGCAGCCCGCCCGGGACAGTCAACAATGAG. It yields the protein CASSPPGTVNNE. The CDR3, in full, reads CASSPPGTVNNEQFF.

On this clone: The read terminates 3 residues before the CDR3 end, so the remaining end is supplied by the germline J gene. This rearrangement joins TRBV5-6 to TRBJ2-3, with D uncertain. The CDR3 has 15 amino acids. Trimming removed 4 bases from V and 4 bases from J, with 16 bases in between. Germline V lookup: CDR1 SGHDT, CDR2 YYEEEE. Partial CDR3 DNA: TGTGCCAGCAGCCCTATTGGGCCCCCTCCAGATACG. Amino acids: CASSPIGPPPDT. The complete CDR3 sequence is CASSPIGPPPDTQYF.

In the case of this clone: The DNA ends 3 residues before the CDR3 does, and the rest of the CDR3 is filled in from the germline J gene. This chain joins TRBV5-1 and TRBJ1-5, with D tentatively TRBD1 (6 bases). The V end was cut by 0 bases, the J end by 5 bases, with 12 bases between. CDR1 and CDR2 from the germline V gene are SGHRS and YFSETQ. This CDR3 region has 15 residues. CDR3 region: CASSLEGTPYQPQHF. The part of the CDR3 DNA that was read is TGCGCCAGCAGCTTGGAGGGGACACCGTATCAGCCC.

The CDR3 bases that were read are TGTGCCAGCAGCTTGCAGAGGCAACAGCCC. Translation: CASSLQRQQP. The complete CDR3 protein is CASSLQRQQPQHF. The chain employs TRBV7-9 and TRBJ1-5; D gene uncertain. Read data end 3 residues before the CDR3 end; the end is taken from the germline J gene. Germline V gene sequence: CDR1 SEHNR, CDR2 FQNEAQ (reference sequence). V was trimmed by 3 bases and J by 7 bases, leaving 10 bases between them. The CDR3 runs to 13 residues.

About this clone itself: From the germline J gene comes the end of the CDR3, since the read stops 3 residues before it. The genes are TRBV5-1 and TRBJ1-6; 9 bases align to TRBD1. CDR1 and CDR2 (germline): SGHRS, YFSETQ. After removal of 4 bases from V and 7 bases from J, the junction contained 6 bases not matched to a gene. The CDR3 spans 15 residues. CDR3 DNA, as far as it was read: TGCGCCAGCAGCCTGGAGACAGGGGGGAATTCACCC. Its protein is CASSLETGGNSP. The entire CDR3 protein reads CASSLETGGNSPLHF. Looking up the rest from reference TRBV5-1 and TRBJ1-6 gives the full variable domain: KAGVTQTPRYLIKTRGQQVTLSCSPISGHRSVSWYQQTPGQGLQFLFEYFSETQRNKGNFPGRFSGRQFSNSRSEMNVSTLELGDSALYLCASSLETGGNSPLHFGNGTRLTVT.